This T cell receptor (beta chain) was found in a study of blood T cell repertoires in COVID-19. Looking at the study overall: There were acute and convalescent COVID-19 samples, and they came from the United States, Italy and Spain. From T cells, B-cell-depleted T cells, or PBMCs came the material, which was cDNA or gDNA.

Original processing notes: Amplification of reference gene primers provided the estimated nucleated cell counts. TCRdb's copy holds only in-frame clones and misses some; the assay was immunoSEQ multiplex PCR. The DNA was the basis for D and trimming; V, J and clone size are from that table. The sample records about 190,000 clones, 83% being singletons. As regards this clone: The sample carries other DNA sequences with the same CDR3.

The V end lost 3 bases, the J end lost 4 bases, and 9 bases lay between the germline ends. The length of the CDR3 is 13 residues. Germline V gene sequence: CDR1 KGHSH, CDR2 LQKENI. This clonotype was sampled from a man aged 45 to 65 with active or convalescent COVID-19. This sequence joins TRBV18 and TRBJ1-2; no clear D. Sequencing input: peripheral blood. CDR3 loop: CASSPGLSYGYTF. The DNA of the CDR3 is TGTGCCAGCTCACCTGGACTGAGCTATGGCTACACCTTC.